The sequence of this T cell receptor (beta chain) was determined in a study of CD8+ T cells in alopecia areata. The germline V gene encodes CDR1 LNHNV and CDR2 YYDKDF (reference sequence). Trimming shortened V by 4 bases and J by 2 bases, and 10 bases separated the two germline ends. The CDR3 consists of 14 residues. The treatment is: oral pan-JAK inhibitor, 5-10 mg twice daily. Study outcomes and limitations: Greater clonality was observed in lesional scalp samples, especially alopecia totalis/universalis, versus normal scalp.

Following RNA extraction, reverse transcription yielded cDNA that acted as the sequencing template. The assay was immunoSEQ multiplex PCR, and TCRdb's table has in-frame clones only and misses some. This sample has about 200,000 clones, with about three fifths found just once. A remark on this clone: Its antigen remains unknown.

The TCR originated in a human donor with alopecia areata. This chain connects TRBV15 to TRBJ2-3; D tentatively reads TRBD1 or TRBD2 (5 bases each). The input for sequencing was CD4+ T cells sorted from blood, taken at week 24, from a patient treated with tofacitinib. CDR3 protein: CATSNTGPTDTQYF. Written as DNA, the CDR3 is TGTGCCACCAGCAATACGGGGCCCACAGATACGCAGTATTTT.